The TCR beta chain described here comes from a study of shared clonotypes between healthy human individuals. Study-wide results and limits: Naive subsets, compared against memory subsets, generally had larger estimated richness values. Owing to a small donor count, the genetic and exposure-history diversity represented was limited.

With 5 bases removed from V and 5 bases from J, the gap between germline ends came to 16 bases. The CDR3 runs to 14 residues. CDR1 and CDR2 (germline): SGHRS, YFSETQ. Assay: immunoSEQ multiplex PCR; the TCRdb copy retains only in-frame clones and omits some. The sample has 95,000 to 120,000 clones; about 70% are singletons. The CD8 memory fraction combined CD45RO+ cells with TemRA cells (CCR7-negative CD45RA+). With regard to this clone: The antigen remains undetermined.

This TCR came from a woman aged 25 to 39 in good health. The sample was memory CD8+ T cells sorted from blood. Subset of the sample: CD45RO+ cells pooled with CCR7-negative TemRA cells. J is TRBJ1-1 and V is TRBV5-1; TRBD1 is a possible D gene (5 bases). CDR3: CASRFFRWGTEAFF. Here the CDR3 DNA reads TGCGCCAGCAGATTTTTTCGGTGGGGGACTGAAGCTTTCTTT.